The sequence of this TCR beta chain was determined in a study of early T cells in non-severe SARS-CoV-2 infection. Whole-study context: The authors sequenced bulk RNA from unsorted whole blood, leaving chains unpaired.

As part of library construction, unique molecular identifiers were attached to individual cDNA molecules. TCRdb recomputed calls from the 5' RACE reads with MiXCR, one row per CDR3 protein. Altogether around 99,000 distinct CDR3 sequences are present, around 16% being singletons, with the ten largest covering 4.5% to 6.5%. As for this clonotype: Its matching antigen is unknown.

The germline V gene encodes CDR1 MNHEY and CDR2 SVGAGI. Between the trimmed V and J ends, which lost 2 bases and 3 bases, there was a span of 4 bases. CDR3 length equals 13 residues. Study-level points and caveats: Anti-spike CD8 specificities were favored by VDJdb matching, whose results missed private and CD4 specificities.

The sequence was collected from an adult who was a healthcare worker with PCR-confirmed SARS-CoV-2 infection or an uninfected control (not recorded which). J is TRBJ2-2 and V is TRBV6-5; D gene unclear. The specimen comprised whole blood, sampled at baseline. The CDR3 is CASSYRYTGELFF. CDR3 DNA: TGTGCCAGCAGTTACCGGTACACCGGGGAGCTGTTTTTT.